The entry below describes one T cell receptor beta chain. Its antigen is unidentified. TCRdb fed the reads into MiXCR, producing one record per CDR3 protein. The table has around 350,000 distinct CDR3 sequences, 15% to 20% seen once. Germline V gene lookup returns CDR1 SGHNT and CDR2 YENEEA. J was trimmed by 3 bases and V by 6 bases; bases with no gene match: 8. The CDR3 runs to 15 residues. The data are from a study of T cell repertoires in cytomegalovirus infection. Study-level points and caveats: Of the TCR beta families, the public ones yielded a cumulative frequency that identified carriers of CMV plus the relevant HLA. The ex vivo response was dominated by HLA-C-restricted CMV-specific TCR beta clonotypes.

The specimen sequenced was PBMCs. The source of this sequence is a human donor in good health (CMV status not recorded). Some clones in this sample may be carry-over from other donors' samples. The chain is built from TRBV11-3 and TRBJ2-5, with 9 bases aligning to TRBD1. The CDR3 protein is CASSSGQGMKETQYF. The CDR3 region has the DNA TGTGCCAGCAGTTCAGGACAGGGGATGAAAGAGACCCAGTACTTC.